The rows below give T cell receptor beta chains drawn from one sample of a study of blood T cell repertoires in COVID-19. Repertoires were generated with immunoSEQ multiplex PCR, while TCRdb's copy carries only in-frame clones and drops some. Of 110,000 or so clones in the sample, around 84% were seen once. Material for sequencing was peripheral blood. Receptors originate from a woman older than 75 with active or convalescent COVID-19. CDR3s include the opening cysteine and the closing phenylalanine or tryptophan. The order of the fields is clone size, V gene, J gene, D gene, CDR3 DNA, CDR3 protein. The D gene is left open where the match is weak. Expanded clones are given a class, and other clones once, few, many or no size at all.

>few|TRBV5-1|TRBJ2-1|TRBD2
TGCGCCAGCAACCCTAGCGGGAGCTCCTACAATGAGCAGTTCTTC
CASNPSGSSYNEQFF
>-|TRBV24-1|TRBJ1-5|-
TGTGCCACCAGTGAGCCCCAGAAATGGGCTATGCGCAATCAGCCCCAGCATTTT
CATSEPQKWAMRNQPQHF
>-|TRBV24-1|TRBJ2-1|-
TGTGCCACCAGTGATCCAACACAGGCTCGGGCGCTCAATGAGCAGTTCTTC
CATSDPTQARALNEQFF
>-|TRBV28|TRBJ1-1|-
TGTGCCAGCAGTTTAATAACTGAAGCTTTCTTT
CASSLITEAFF
>once|TRBV6-5|TRBJ2-5|-
TGTGCCAGCAGTTACGTCGGCAGGGCCCAAGAGACCCAGTACTTC
CASSYVGRAQETQYF
>once|TRBV3-1/TRBV3-2|TRBJ1-2|-
TGTGCCAGCAGCCAAGTCGGGGGGCGGGCCTATGGCTACACCTTC
CASSQVGGRAYGYTF
>-|TRBV10-3|TRBJ2-6|-
TGTGCCATCAGTGAGTCGATAGAGACACTGGAATACCTGACTTTC
CAISESIETLEYLTF
>-|TRBV2|TRBJ2-5|TRBD1
TGTGCCAGCAGTGAACCGGCAGGGGGAGAGACCCAGTACTTC
CASSEPAGGETQYF
>-|TRBV6-5|TRBJ2-1|TRBD2
TGTGCCAGCAGGCCTAGCGGGAGTGGAGGCAATGAGCAGTTCTTC
CASRPSGSGGNEQFF
>-|TRBV3-1/TRBV3-2|TRBJ1-1|-
TGTGCCAGCAGCCAGGGGCGATCCTCAGCTTTCTTT
CASSQGRSSAFF
>-|TRBV6-5|TRBJ1-3|TRBD1
TGTGCCAGCCGAGAGGGGGCAGCTGGAAACACCATATATTTT
CASREGAAGNTIYF
>-|TRBV19|TRBJ2-4|-
TGTGCCAGTAGTATTGTTTCGTCTTATAGCGGTATGTGGAACATTCAGTACTTC
CASSIVSSYSGMWNIQYF
>-|TRBV19|TRBJ1-5|TRBD1
TGTGCCAGTAGTAACCCCCGGGACAGAAGGGAACAGCCCCAGCATTTT
CASSNPRDRREQPQHF
>-|TRBV5-1|TRBJ1-1|-
TGCGCCAGCAGCTATGGGAGTAACACTGAAGCTTTCTTT
CASSYGSNTEAFF
>-|TRBV5-6|TRBJ2-5|-
TGTGCCAGCAGCGGGGGGGACAGGCGCTCGGAGACCCAGTACTTC
CASSGGDRRSETQYF
>-|TRBV3-1/TRBV3-2|TRBJ2-1|TRBD2
TGTGCCAGCAGCGGGACCCGGGGGGATGAGCAGTTCTTC
CASSGTRGDEQFF
>once|TRBV28|TRBJ2-2|-
TGTGCCAGCAGTCCCCCCGGGGTGCCAACCGGGGAGCTGTTTTTT
CASSPPGVPTGELFF
>-|TRBV5-6|TRBJ2-1|TRBD2
TGTGCCAGCAGCTTGGACTGGGAGGGCCTTTATGAGCAGTTCTTC
CASSLDWEGLYEQFF
>few|TRBV19|TRBJ2-1|TRBD2
TGTGCCAGTAGTATAGGGCGGGAGACGTCCTACAATGAGCAGTTCTTC
CASSIGRETSYNEQFF
>-|TRBV28|TRBJ1-2|-
TGTGCCAGCATTGGGACTGACTATGGCTACACCTTC
CASIGTDYGYTF
>-|TRBV6-5|TRBJ1-3|-
TGTGCCAGCAGTTATGGACGGAAGGGGGGAAACACCATATATTTT
CASSYGRKGGNTIYF
>-|TRBV7-3|TRBJ1-1|-
TGTGCCAGCAGCTTTGGACTGATGAACACTGAAGCTTTCTTT
CASSFGLMNTEAFF
>-|TRBV4-1|TRBJ2-5|TRBD2
TGCGCCAGCAGCCTTAGGACTAGCGGGATCCAAGAGACCCAGTACTTC
CASSLRTSGIQETQYF
>-|TRBV29-1|TRBJ2-7|TRBD1
TGCAGCGCTGCACGGTCCGGACAGGGGGTCTACGAGCAGTACTTC
CSAARSGQGVYEQYF
>-|TRBV28|TRBJ1-5|-
TGTGCCAGCGGCCGGGTGTCGGGGCAGCCCCAGCATTTT
CASGRVSGQPQHF
>-|TRBV3-1/TRBV3-2|TRBJ2-1|TRBD2
TGTGCCAGCAGCCAAGACGGGAGGGCCAAAGGCTCCTACAATGAGCAGTTCTTC
CASSQDGRAKGSYNEQFF
>-|TRBV5-4|TRBJ2-7|-
TGTGCCAGCAGCTTGAAGGGGGTCACGGCCAAGGAGCAGTACTTC
CASSLKGVTAKEQYF
>-|TRBV7-7|TRBJ2-5|TRBD2
TGTGCTAGCAGCCAAGCGGGAGGGAGGGCAGAGACCCAGTACTTC
CASSQAGGRAETQYF
>once|TRBV6-1|TRBJ2-1|TRBD2
TGTGCCAGCAGGGAAGGGACTAGGGGCGGGAATGAGCAGTTCTTC
CASREGTRGGNEQFF
>once|TRBV3-1/TRBV3-2|TRBJ2-7|TRBD2
TGTGCCAGCAGCCAGGCACGTAGCGGGAGGGGGCCTAGGGAGCAGTACTTC
CASSQARSGRGPREQYF
>-|TRBV11-2|TRBJ2-7|-
TGTGCCAGCAGCCCGGACTACTACGAGCAGTACTTC
CASSPDYYEQYF
>-|TRBV30|TRBJ1-1|TRBD1
TGTGCCTGGAGCCCCCGACAGGGGATGAGAACTGAAGCTTTCTTT
CAWSPRQGMRTEAFF
>-|TRBV19|TRBJ2-5|TRBD2
TGTGCCAGTACCCGGGGACTAGCGGGGAAAGAGACCCAGTACTTC
CASTRGLAGKETQYF
>-|TRBV7-9|TRBJ2-1|TRBD2
TGTGCCAGCAGCTTAGGACTAGCGGGATACGAGCAGTTCTTC
CASSLGLAGYEQFF
>-|TRBV5-1|TRBJ2-7|-
TGCGCCAGCAGCCAAATCTATCCTTCCTACGAGCAGTACTTC
CASSQIYPSYEQYF
>once|TRBV25-1|TRBJ2-7|TRBD2
TGTGCCAGCAGTGATCGACTAGCGGGAGGGACTCGCGAGCAGTACTTC
CASSDRLAGGTREQYF
>-|TRBV2|TRBJ1-4|TRBD1
TGTGCCAGCAGACTCGGGACAGGGGGCCGTGAAAAACTGTTTTTT
CASRLGTGGREKLFF
>many|TRBV3-1/TRBV3-2|TRBJ2-5|-
TGTGCCAGCAGCCAAGCCTCGCCGCGGACCCAGTACTTC
CASSQASPRTQYF
>few|TRBV10-2|TRBJ2-5|TRBD2
TGCGCCAGCCAACGAGCGGGAGGGCGACAAGAGACCCAGTACTTC
CASQRAGGRQETQYF
>-|TRBV6-6|TRBJ2-2|TRBD1
TGTGCCAGCATTAACAGGGGGAGCACCGGGGAGCTGTTTTTT
CASINRGSTGELFF
>few|TRBV19|TRBJ2-1|-
TGTGCCAGTAGTATCGGGGTCAGTTACCATGAGCAGTTCTTC
CASSIGVSYHEQFF
>-|TRBV3-1/TRBV3-2|TRBJ1-4|-
TGTGCCAGCAGACACCGACAGGCGGCTAATGAAAAACTGTTTTTT
CASRHRQAANEKLFF
>-|TRBV6-5|TRBJ2-7|-
TGTGCCAGCAGCCGGGCCACAGGGTCCTACGAGCAGTACTTC
CASSRATGSYEQYF
>few|TRBV2|TRBJ2-7|TRBD2
TGTGCCAGCAGGCCGAATAGCGGGAGTCTTGCCGAGCAGTACTTC
CASRPNSGSLAEQYF
>-|TRBV4-1|TRBJ2-7|TRBD2
TGCGCCAGCAGCCAAGATCGGACTAGCGGGATATCCGAGCAGTACTTC
CASSQDRTSGISEQYF
>-|TRBV9|TRBJ1-3|TRBD1
TGTGCCAGCAGCGCAAGACAGGGGTCTGGAAACACCATATATTTT
CASSARQGSGNTIYF
>-|TRBV7-3|TRBJ2-1|TRBD2
TGTGCCAGCTCCCGGGAGGGACCTTACAATGAGCAGTTCTTC
CASSREGPYNEQFF
>-|TRBV3-1/TRBV3-2|TRBJ1-1|-
TGTGCCAGCAGCCCCAGGGGATACACTGAAGCTTTCTTT
CASSPRGYTEAFF
>-|TRBV27|TRBJ2-1|-
TGTGCCAGCAGTGTTACTAGCAGCTCCTACAATGAGCAGTTCTTC
CASSVTSSSYNEQFF
>once|TRBV24-1|TRBJ2-2|TRBD1
TGTGCCACCACCTCGGGACAGCTAGACACCGGGGAGCTGTTTTTT
CATTSGQLDTGELFF
>-|TRBV27|TRBJ2-5|TRBD1
TGTGCCAGCAGTCCACAGGGGTTTCAAGAGACCCAGTACTTC
CASSPQGFQETQYF
>-|TRBV11-1|TRBJ1-6|-
TGTGCCAGCAGCTTAAGGACTGCGGGTAATTCACCCCTCCACTTT
CASSLRTAGNSPLHF